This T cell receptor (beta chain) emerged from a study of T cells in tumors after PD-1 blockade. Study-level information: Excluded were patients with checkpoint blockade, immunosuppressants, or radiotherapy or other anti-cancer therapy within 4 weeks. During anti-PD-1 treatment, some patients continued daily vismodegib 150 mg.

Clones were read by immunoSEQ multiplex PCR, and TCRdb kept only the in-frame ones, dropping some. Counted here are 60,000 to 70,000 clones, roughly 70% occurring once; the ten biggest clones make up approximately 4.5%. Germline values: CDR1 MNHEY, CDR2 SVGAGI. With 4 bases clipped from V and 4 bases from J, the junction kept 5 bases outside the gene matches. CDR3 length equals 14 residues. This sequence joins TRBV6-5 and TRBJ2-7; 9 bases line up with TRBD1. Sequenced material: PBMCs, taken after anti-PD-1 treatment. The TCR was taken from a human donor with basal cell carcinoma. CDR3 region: CASSLQGALYEQYF. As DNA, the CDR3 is TGTGCCAGCAGTTTACAGGGGGCTCTGTACGAGCAGTACTTC.